This T cell receptor beta chain was captured by sequencing in a study of T cell responses to AZD1222 COVID-19 vaccine. Study-level points and caveats: Mostly white British, mostly female donors; authors suggested clonal diversity may be underestimated.

This clone appeared a few times. Its specificity is not known. Produced via immunoSEQ multiplex PCR; TCRdb's table is partial and in-frame only. The data hold some 150,000 clones, with around 94% observed a single time. Germline CDR1 GTSNPN, CDR2 SVGIG (reference sequence). The V end lost 0 bases, the J end lost 0 bases, and 9 bases lay between the germline ends. The CDR3 totals 15 residues. The sequence was collected from an adult in good health. The chain uses TRBV30 and TRBJ1-5; D call uncertain. This specimen consisted of peripheral blood, obtained on day 0 of AZD1222 vaccination. CDR3 nucleotide sequence: TGTGCCTGGAGTGTTGCTGGTGATAGCAATCAGCCCCAGCATTTT. Its translation: CAWSVAGDSNQPQHF.